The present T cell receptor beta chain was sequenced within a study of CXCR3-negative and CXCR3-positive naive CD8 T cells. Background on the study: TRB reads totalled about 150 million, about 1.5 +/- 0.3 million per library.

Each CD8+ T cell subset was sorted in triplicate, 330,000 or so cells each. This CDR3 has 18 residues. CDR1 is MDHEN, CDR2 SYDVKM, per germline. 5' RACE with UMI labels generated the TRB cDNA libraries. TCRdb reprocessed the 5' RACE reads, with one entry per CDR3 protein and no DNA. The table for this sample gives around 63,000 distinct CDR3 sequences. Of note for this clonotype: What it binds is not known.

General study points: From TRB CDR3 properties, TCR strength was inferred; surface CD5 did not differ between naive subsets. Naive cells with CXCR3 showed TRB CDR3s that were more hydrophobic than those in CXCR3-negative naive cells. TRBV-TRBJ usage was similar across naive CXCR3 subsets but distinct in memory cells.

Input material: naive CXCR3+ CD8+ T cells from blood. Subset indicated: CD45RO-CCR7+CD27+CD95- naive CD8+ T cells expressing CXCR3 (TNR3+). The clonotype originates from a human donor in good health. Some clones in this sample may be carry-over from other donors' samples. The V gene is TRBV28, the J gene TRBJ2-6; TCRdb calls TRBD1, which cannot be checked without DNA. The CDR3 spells CASSSVIFALSGANVLTF.